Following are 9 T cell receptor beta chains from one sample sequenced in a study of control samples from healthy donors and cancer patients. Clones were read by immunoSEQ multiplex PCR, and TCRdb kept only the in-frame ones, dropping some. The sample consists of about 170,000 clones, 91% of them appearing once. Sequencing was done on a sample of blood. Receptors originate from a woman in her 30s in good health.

The CDR3 region has the DNA TGTGCCACCAGTGATGGGGGTACCGCTACCTACGAGCAGTACTTC. It is translated as CATSDGGTATYEQYF. V and J are TRBV24-1 and TRBJ2-7; D assignment may be TRBD1 or TRBD2 (5 bases each). The CDR3 runs to 15 residues. Trimming removed 3 bases from V and 2 bases from J, with 13 bases in between. Germline V gene lookup returns CDR1 KGHDR and CDR2 SFDVKD.

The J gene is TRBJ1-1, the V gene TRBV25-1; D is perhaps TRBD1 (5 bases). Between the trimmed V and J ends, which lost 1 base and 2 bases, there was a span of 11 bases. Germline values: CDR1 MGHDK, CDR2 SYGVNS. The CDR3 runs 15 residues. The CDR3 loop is CASSEWAGVNTEAFF. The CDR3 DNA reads TGTGCCAGCAGTGAATGGGCGGGGGTAAACACTGAAGCTTTCTTT.

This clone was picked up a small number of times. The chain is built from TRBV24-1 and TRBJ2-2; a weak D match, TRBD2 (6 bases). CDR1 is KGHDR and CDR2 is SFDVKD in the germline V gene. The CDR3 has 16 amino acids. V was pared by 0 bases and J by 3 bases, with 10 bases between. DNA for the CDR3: TGTGCCACCAGTGATTTGCAGGGAGGAGACACCGGGGAGCTGTTTTTT. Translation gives CATSDLQGGDTGELFF.

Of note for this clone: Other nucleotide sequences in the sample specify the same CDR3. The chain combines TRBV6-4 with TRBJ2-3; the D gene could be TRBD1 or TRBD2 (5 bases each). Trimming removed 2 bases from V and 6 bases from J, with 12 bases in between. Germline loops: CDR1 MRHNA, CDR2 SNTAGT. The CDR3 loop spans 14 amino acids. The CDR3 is CASSDGQGGDTQYF. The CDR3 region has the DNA TGTGCCAGCAGTGACGGGCAGGGCGGGGATACGCAGTATTTT.

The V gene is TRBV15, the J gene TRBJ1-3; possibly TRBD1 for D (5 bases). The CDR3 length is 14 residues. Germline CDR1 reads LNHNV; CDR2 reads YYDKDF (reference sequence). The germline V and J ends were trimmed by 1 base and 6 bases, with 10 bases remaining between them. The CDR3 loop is CATSRGGAENTIYF. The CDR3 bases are TGTGCCACCAGCAGAGGAGGGGCCGAAAACACCATATATTTT. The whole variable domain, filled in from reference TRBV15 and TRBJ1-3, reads DAMVIQNPRYQVTQFGKPVTLSCSQTLNHNVMYWYQQKSSQAPKLLFHYYDKDFNNEADTPDNFQSRRPNTSFCFLDIRSPGLGDTAMYLCATSRGGAENTIYFGEGSWLTVV.

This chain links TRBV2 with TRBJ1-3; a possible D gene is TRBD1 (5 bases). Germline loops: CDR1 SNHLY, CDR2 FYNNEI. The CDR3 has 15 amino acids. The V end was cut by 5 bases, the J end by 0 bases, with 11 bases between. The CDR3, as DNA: TGTGCCAGCAGTAAGAGACAGAGCTCTGGAAACACCATATATTTT. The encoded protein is CASSKRQSSGNTIYF.

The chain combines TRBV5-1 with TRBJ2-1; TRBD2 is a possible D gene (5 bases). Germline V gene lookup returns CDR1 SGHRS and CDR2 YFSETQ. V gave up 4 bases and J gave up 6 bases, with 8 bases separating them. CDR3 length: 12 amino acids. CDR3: CASSPGTNEQFF. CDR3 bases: TGCGCCAGCAGCCCGGGAACCAATGAGCAGTTCTTC. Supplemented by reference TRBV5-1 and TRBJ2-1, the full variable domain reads KAGVTQTPRYLIKTRGQQVTLSCSPISGHRSVSWYQQTPGQGLQFLFEYFSETQRNKGNFPGRFSGRQFSNSRSEMNVSTLELGDSALYLCASSPGTNEQFFGPGTRLTVL.

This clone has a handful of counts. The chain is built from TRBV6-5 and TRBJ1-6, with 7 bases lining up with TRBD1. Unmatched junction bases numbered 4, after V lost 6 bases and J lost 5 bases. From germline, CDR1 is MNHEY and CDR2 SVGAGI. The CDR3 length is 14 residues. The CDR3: CASRQGTDNSPLHF. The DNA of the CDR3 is TGTGCCAGCAGGCAAGGGACAGATAATTCACCCCTCCACTTT.

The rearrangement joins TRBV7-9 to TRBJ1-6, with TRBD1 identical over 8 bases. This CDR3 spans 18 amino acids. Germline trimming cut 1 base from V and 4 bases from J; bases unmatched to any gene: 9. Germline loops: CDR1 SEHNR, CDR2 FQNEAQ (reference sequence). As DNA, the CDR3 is TGTGCCAGCAGCTTAGAGAGCAGGGGGCGTTTATATAATTCACCCCTCCACTTT. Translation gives CASSLESRGRLYNSPLHF.